The clone carrying this TCR beta chain was detected ten times or more. What it binds is not known. The source of the sample is a study of blood T cells in healthy people across ages. Study-wide results and limits: Age brought a roughly linear fall in TCR beta diversity measured per million T cells.

CDR3 length equals 14 residues. J gave up 0 bases and V 5 bases, and 7 bases lay outside the gene matches. Germline V lookup: CDR1 DFQATT, CDR2 SNEGSKA (reference sequence). Primers used in a second PCR of roughly 6 to 11 cycles were a sample-barcoded 5' primer and a J-beta primer mix. TCRdb called the 5' RACE reads again in MiXCR, with one record for every CDR3 protein. This sample has hundreds of thousands of distinct CDR3 sequences; around 26% occur once, and the top ten carry roughly 17%. Caucasian, healthy and from Russia, the donors were aged between roughly 6 and 95. Sequenced: blood. The chain carries TRBV20-1 and TRBJ2-7; 7 bases match TRBD1. This receptor was identified in a woman aged 80 or over in good health. CDR3 coding DNA: TGCAGTGCTGGACAGGCTGCCGACTCCTACGAGCAGTACTTC. This translates into CSAGQAADSYEQYF.